These 25 T cell receptor beta chains were sequenced from one sample in a study of cytomegalovirus exposure and HLA in healthy donors. 60 Vbeta and 13 Jbeta primers were used in PCR. The method was immunoSEQ multiplex PCR; TCRdb's version includes in-frame clones alone and lacks a portion of them. The top ten hold approximately 9.7% of the sample, which has 140,000 to 150,000 clones, 82% seen once. The sequencing sample was made of PBMCs. Every receptor here comes from a woman in her sixties in good health and CMV-seropositive.

This clone has only a few counts. This chain links TRBV7-9 with TRBJ2-2; D call uncertain. Germline V gene sequence: CDR1 SEHNR, CDR2 FQNEAQ (reference sequence). Trimming stripped 5 bases from V and 4 bases from J, with 14 bases between. The CDR3 has 15 residues. CDR3 sequence: CASSSYGPGTGELFF. DNA for the CDR3: TGTGCCAGCAGCAGCTATGGTCCGGGCACCGGGGAGCTGTTTTTT.

The chain is built from TRBV5-4 and TRBJ2-1, with a tentative D call TRBD1 (6 bases). This CDR3 is 12 amino acids long. In germline, CDR1 is SGHNT, CDR2 YYREEE (reference sequence). The V gene lost 0 bases and the J gene lost 9 bases, with 7 bases spanning the gap. In DNA, the CDR3 is TGTGCCAGCAGCTTGGCAGGGGTTGAGCAGTTCTTC. It specifies CASSLAGVEQFF. Using reference TRBV5-4 and TRBJ2-1 for the parts outside the CDR3, the full variable domain is ETGVTQSPTHLIKTRGQQVTLRCSSQSGHNTVSWYQQALGQGPQFIFQYYREEENGRGNFPPRFSGLQFPNYSSELNVNALELDDSALYLCASSLAGVEQFFGPGTRLTVL.

The chain uses TRBV27 and TRBJ2-5; maybe TRBD2 (5 bases). V lost 5 bases and J 5 bases, leaving 18 bases between the germline ends. Germline lookup yields CDR1 MNHEY and CDR2 SMNVEV (reference sequence). The CDR3 spans 15 residues. For the CDR3, the DNA is TGTGCCAGCAGTCCACAACCCGGGGAACGGGAGACCCAGTACTTC. Residues: CASSPQPGERETQYF.

The V call is TRBV19, the J call TRBJ2-5, with D possibly TRBD2 on 5 matching bases. The J call may be incorrect, as the DNA end agrees better with TRBJ2-7. The CDR3 runs to 16 residues. The germline gives CDR1 LNHDA, CDR2 SQIVND (reference sequence). CDR3 bases: TGTGCCAGTACTTTTAAGCCCGGGGTTGGGCCCTACGAGCAGTACTTC. Translation: CASTFKPGVGPYEQYF.

The chain links TRBV7-3 to TRBJ2-3, with D tentatively TRBD2 (6 bases). V was cut by 4 bases and J by 0 bases, with 11 bases left in between. The CDR3 covers 15 residues. CDR1 is SGHTA and CDR2 is FQGTGA in the germline V gene. The CDR3 loop is CASSSGLGSTDTQYF. CDR3 bases: TGTGCCAGCAGCTCGGGACTTGGGAGCACAGATACGCAGTATTTT.

The V gene is TRBV7-3, the J gene TRBJ2-3; 7 positions agree with TRBD2. Germline CDR1 reads SGHTA; CDR2 reads FQGTGA. V was pared by 2 bases and J by 5 bases, with 7 bases of the junction left unmatched. CDR3 length: 15 amino acids. The CDR3 coding sequence is TGTGCCAGCAGCTTAGGCCAGGGAGGGAGAGATACGCAGTATTTT. Translating gives CASSLGQGGRDTQYF.

J is TRBJ2-1 and V is TRBV9; D might be TRBD1 (5 bases). Looked up from germline, CDR1 is SGDLS and CDR2 is YYNGEE. V was trimmed by 1 base and J by 2 bases, leaving 13 bases between them. The CDR3 totals 16 residues. The CDR3 DNA is TGTGCCAGCAGCGTACACGAGTGGGGCCCCTACAATGAGCAGTTCTTC. It codes for CASSVHEWGPYNEQFF.

V is TRBV10-3 and J is TRBJ2-2; 7 bases fit TRBD2. Germline assignment: CDR1 ENHRY and CDR2 SYGVKD. The ends lost 6 bases at V and 1 base at J; junction bases unmatched: 20. The CDR3 loop spans 20 amino acids. CDR3: CAISERVLGGRERNTGELFF. In DNA, the CDR3 is TGTGCCATCAGCGAGCGGGTTTTAGGAGGGCGGGAGAGGAACACCGGGGAGCTGTTTTTT.

V is TRBV6-6 and J is TRBJ2-2; TRBD2 matches 7 bases. The CDR3 length is 13 residues. The germline gives CDR1 MNHNY, CDR2 SVGAGI (reference sequence). The ends lost 4 bases at V and 6 bases at J; junction bases unmatched: 2. CDR3 coding DNA: TGTGCCAGCAGTTCTCTAGCGGCCGGGGAGCTGTTTTTT. Its translation: CASSSLAAGELFF.

V usage is TRBV7-8 and J usage is TRBJ2-7; 12 bases fit TRBD2. Losses at the gene ends were 4 bases for V and 7 bases for J; bases not matched to a gene: 8. The CDR3 contains 15 residues. Germline CDR1 SGHVS, CDR2 FQNEAQ. The chain's CDR3 is CASSSTSGRSDEQYF. As DNA, the CDR3 is TGTGCCAGCAGCTCCACTAGCGGGAGGTCTGATGAGCAGTACTTC.

This chain connects TRBV2 to TRBJ2-5; 8 positions match TRBD1. Unmatched junction bases numbered 6, after V lost 6 bases and J lost 6 bases. The CDR3 has 13 residues. CDR1 and CDR2 (germline): SNHLY, FYNNEI. The CDR3 DNA reads TGTGCCAGCAGCGGACAGGGTATGAAGACCCAGTACTTC. Translation gives CASSGQGMKTQYF.

The chain employs TRBV9 and TRBJ2-1; 8 bases align to TRBD2. The V and J ends lost 0 bases and 0 bases, in that order; junction bases with no gene match: 2. The CDR3 covers 16 residues. Looked up from germline, CDR1 is SGDLS and CDR2 is YYNGEE. CDR3 loop: CASSVGSGSSYNEQFF. The CDR3 DNA sequence: TGTGCCAGCAGCGTAGGGAGCGGGAGCTCCTACAATGAGCAGTTCTTC.

The rearrangement uses TRBV5-6 and TRBJ2-3; 8 positions match TRBD1. Trimming removed 3 bases from V and 6 bases from J; junction bases left unmatched: 3. The CDR3 runs to 13 residues. In germline, CDR1 is SGHDT, CDR2 YYEEEE. The CDR3 nucleotides read TGTGCCAGCAGCTCCCGGGACAGGGATACGCAGTATTTT. Translating gives CASSSRDRDTQYF.

This chain links TRBV7-2 with TRBJ2-3; TRBD1 aligns across 7 bases. CDR3 size: 15 residues. Trimming took 1 base from V and 4 from J; bases not matched to a gene: 5. Per germline, CDR1 SGHTA and CDR2 FQGNSA. CDR3 nucleotides: TGTGCCAGCAGCTTAGGACAGGGAGCGGCAGATACGCAGTATTTT. It is translated as CASSLGQGAADTQYF.

V is TRBV30 and J is TRBJ1-1; 8 positions agree with TRBD1. The germline V gene has CDR1 GTSNPN and CDR2 SVGIG (reference sequence). Unmatched junction bases numbered 5, after V lost 1 base and J lost 4 bases. The CDR3 has 14 residues. Here the CDR3 reads CAWSAGQGTTEAFF. CDR3 bases: TGTGCCTGGAGTGCCGGACAGGGTACCACTGAAGCTTTCTTT.

The V call is TRBV27, the J call TRBJ2-7; the match to TRBD1 covers 7 bases. With V trimmed by 6 bases and J by 0 bases, 11 bases remained unmatched. CDR1 and CDR2 from the germline V gene are MNHEY and SMNVEV (reference sequence). The CDR3 has 16 residues. CDR3 amino acids: CASSRGRGLFSYEQYF. The CDR3 nucleotides are TGTGCCAGCAGCCGGGGCAGGGGGTTATTCTCCTACGAGCAGTACTTC.

The V and J genes are TRBV6-4 and TRBJ2-3, with 10 bases matching TRBD1. CDR1 and CDR2 (germline): MRHNA, SNTAGT. J was trimmed by 2 bases and V by 5 bases; bases with no gene match: 4. The CDR3 totals 15 residues. This chain's CDR3 is CASSPGTGDTDTQYF. Written as DNA, the CDR3 is TGTGCCAGCAGTCCCGGGACAGGGGACACAGATACGCAGTATTTT.

V gene TRBV9 combines with J gene TRBJ2-7; 7 nucleotides align to TRBD2. Germline assignment: CDR1 SGDLS and CDR2 YYNGEE. The V and J ends lost 4 bases and 0 bases, in that order; junction bases with no gene match: 10. The CDR3 covers 16 residues. Here the CDR3 DNA reads TGTGCCAGCAGCCCCCGGGTGGGAGGGAGCTCCTACGAGCAGTACTTC. The encoded protein is CASSPRVGGSSYEQYF.

The J gene is TRBJ1-4, the V gene TRBV11-3; a possible D gene is TRBD1 (6 bases). The CDR3 loop spans 13 amino acids. Germline-derived CDR1 and CDR2 are SGHNT and YENEEA. The V end was cut by 3 bases, the J end by 6 bases, with 8 bases between. CDR3 residues: CASSFGQYEKLFF. DNA of the CDR3: TGTGCCAGCAGCTTCGGACAGTATGAAAAACTGTTTTTT.

This chain uses TRBV5-1 with TRBJ1-1; 7 bases align to TRBD1. The CDR3 contains 15 residues. In germline, CDR1 is SGHRS, CDR2 YFSETQ. V gave up 2 bases and J gave up 3 bases; unmatched junction bases: 7. CDR3 in amino acids: CASSFAVQGYTEAFF. In DNA, the CDR3 is TGCGCCAGCAGCTTCGCAGTACAGGGGTACACTGAAGCTTTCTTT. The full variable domain, with the rest looked up from reference TRBV5-1 and TRBJ1-1, is KAGVTQTPRYLIKTRGQQVTLSCSPISGHRSVSWYQQTPGQGLQFLFEYFSETQRNKGNFPGRFSGRQFSNSRSEMNVSTLELGDSALYLCASSFAVQGYTEAFFGQGTRLTVV.

V gene TRBV25-1 combines with J gene TRBJ2-4; weak D call: TRBD2 (6 bases). Trimming left V 2 bases short and J 7 bases short, with 12 bases between. The V gene's germline CDR1 is MGHDK and CDR2 SYGVNS. The CDR3 is made up of 14 amino acids. The CDR3 loop is CASSEERRGNIQYF. The CDR3 DNA reads TGTGCCAGCAGTGAAGAAAGGAGGGGTAACATTCAGTACTTC. The full variable domain, with the rest looked up from reference TRBV25-1 and TRBJ2-4, is EADIYQTPRYLVIGTGKKITLECSQTMGHDKMYWYQQDPGMELHLIHYSYGVNSTEKGDLSSESTVSRIRTEHFPLTLESARPSHTSQYLCASSEERRGNIQYFGAGTRLSVL.

The CDR3 bases are TGTGCCAGCGGGGACTCCTTCGGCGAGCAGTACTTC. Its protein is CASGDSFGEQYF. The V call is TRBV2, the J call TRBJ2-7; maybe TRBD2 (6 bases). Germline V gene lookup returns CDR1 SNHLY and CDR2 FYNNEI. V was cut by 8 bases and J by 6 bases, with 14 bases left in between. CDR3 length: 12 residues.

The rearrangement links TRBV6-6 to TRBJ2-1, with 10 bases fitting TRBD1. The CDR3 contains 14 residues. Germline-derived CDR1 and CDR2 are MNHNY and SVGAGI (reference sequence). V lost 8 bases to trimming and J lost 4 bases; unmatched junction nucleotides: 5. CDR3 amino acids: CASWRTGGYNEQFF. CDR3 DNA: TGTGCCAGCTGGAGGACAGGGGGATACAATGAGCAGTTCTTC.

This chain joins TRBV6-1 and TRBJ2-7; a weak D match, TRBD1 (5 bases). Germline-derived CDR1 and CDR2 are MNHNS and SASEGT. V dropped 7 bases and J dropped 2 bases, with 18 bases sitting between them. This CDR3 contains 15 residues. DNA for the CDR3: TGTGCCAGCATCATCTGGGGCTTTTCAACCTACGAGCAGTACTTC. Residues: CASIIWGFSTYEQYF.

This sequence joins TRBV10-3 and TRBJ2-2; D perhaps matches TRBD2 (6 bases). The CDR3 has 14 amino acids. V lost 9 bases and J 1 base, leaving 12 bases between the germline ends. Germline V gives CDR1 ENHRY, CDR2 SYGVKD. CDR3 nucleotides: TGTGCCATAACGGGACTCCTGAACACCGGGGAGCTGTTTTTT. This translates into CAITGLLNTGELFF.